The sequence of this TCR beta chain was determined in a study of CD8 T cells in ankylosing spondylitis. Study-wide points: Among TCR beta sequences, a motif of several highly homologous variants appeared characteristic of ankylosing spondylitis blood. In peripheral blood, disease-linked CD8+ clones occurred at relatively low frequencies.

Per the germline V gene, CDR1 is LGHNA and CDR2 is YNFKEQ. This CDR3 is 15 amino acids long. J gave up 5 bases and V 4 bases, and 3 bases lay outside the gene matches. It was by quantitative 5'-RACE with molecular barcodes that TCR beta libraries were made. TCRdb re-derived calls from the 5' RACE reads in MiXCR, one entry per CDR3 protein. The sample yields 250,000 or so distinct CDR3 sequences, roughly a quarter seen once. This clonotype has more than one count but fewer than ten. Its antigen is currently unknown. The sequence came from a male donor with ankylosing spondylitis or in good health (not recorded which). The chain couples TRBV4-2 to TRBJ2-7, with 15 bases lining up with TRBD2. Sequencing input: blood, either unsorted or a sorted T cell fraction (not recorded which). The DNA for the CDR3 is TGTGCCAGCAGCCGGACTAGCGGGGGGGCCGACGAGCAGTACTTC. This sequence encodes CASSRTSGGADEQYF.